Shown below are 24 T cell receptor beta chains from a single sample sequenced in a study of T cell repertoires in cytomegalovirus infection. TCRdb recomputed calls from the reads with MiXCR, one row per CDR3 protein. This sample has 45,000 to 75,000 distinct CDR3 sequences; about 33% occur once, and the top ten carry 60% to 80%. Which antigens these TCRs recognize remains unknown. Sequencing was carried out using PBMCs, sequenced either directly or after in vitro stimulation (not recorded which). Every receptor here comes from a human donor in good health (CMV status not recorded). Some clones in this sample may be carry-over from other donors' samples.

The V call is TRBV7-4, the J call TRBJ1-6, with D uncertain. The CDR3 covers 14 residues. V was clipped by 2 bases and J by 11 bases, with 13 bases between them. Germline assignment: CDR1 SGHVT and CDR2 SQSDAQ. The CDR3 bases are TGTGCCAGCAGCTTACAAGACGGGAATACACCCCTCCACTTT. Translated: CASSLQDGNTPLHF.

This clonotype was seen many times. The chain has TRBV19 and TRBJ1-1; maybe TRBD1 (5 bases). Germline CDR1 reads LNHDA; CDR2 reads SQIVND (reference sequence). Trimming removed 6 bases from V and 5 bases from J, with 16 bases in between. CDR3 size: 14 residues. The CDR3 sequence is CASSWGRSGTEAFF. The CDR3 nucleotides read TGTGCCAGTAGCTGGGGCAGGTCTGGAACTGAAGCTTTCTTT.

The J gene is TRBJ2-3, the V gene TRBV12-3 or TRBV12-4; TRBD2 aligns across 12 bases. J gave up 5 bases and V 8 bases, and 8 bases lay outside the gene matches. The CDR3 runs 15 residues. Here the CDR3 reads CASRPLTSGGDTQYF. The CDR3 nucleotides read TGTGCCAGCCGCCCCCTGACTAGCGGGGGAGATACGCAGTATTTT.

This clonotype has just a few counts. CDR3 amino acids: CASSSPGLDTDTQYF. For the CDR3, the DNA is TGTGCCAGCAGCTCCCCCGGACTGGACACAGATACGCAGTATTTT. The chain uses TRBV5-4 and TRBJ2-3; perhaps TRBD2 as D (5 bases). Trimming left V 3 bases short and J 2 bases short, with 13 bases between. The germline V gene has CDR1 SGHNT and CDR2 YYREEE (reference sequence). This CDR3 contains 15 residues.

V gene TRBV4-1 combines with J gene TRBJ2-1, with 10 bases aligning to TRBD2. The CDR3 has 17 amino acids. Germline CDR1 is MGHRA and CDR2 is YSYEKL. The trim removed 0 bases at V and 7 bases at J, leaving 9 bases unmatched. This chain's CDR3 is CASSQEITSGAGNEQFF. The CDR3 nucleotides read TGCGCCAGCAGCCAAGAGATAACTAGCGGGGCGGGTAATGAGCAGTTCTTC.

This clonotype was detected many times. The V gene is TRBV27, the J gene TRBJ2-1; TRBD1 might be the D (5 bases). V lost 7 bases and J 7 bases, leaving 23 bases between the germline ends. CDR1 is MNHEY, CDR2 SMNVEV, per germline (reference sequence). This CDR3 has 16 residues. CDR3 coding DNA: TGTGCCAGCACCTCCGGTCGGCTCGCAGGGTCTAATGAGCAGTTCTTC. This codes for CASTSGRLAGSNEQFF.

The chain employs TRBV11-2 and TRBJ2-1, with 7 bases lining up with TRBD2. The CDR3 length is 17 residues. The germline gives CDR1 SGHAT, CDR2 FQNNGV. V shed 1 base and J 4 bases; nucleotides not matched to a gene: 10. The CDR3 DNA follows: TGTGCCAGCAGCTTAGGTCACGCGGGAGTAATATACAATGAGCAGTTCTTC. Translated, it gives CASSLGHAGVIYNEQFF.

The CDR3 nucleotides are TGTGCCAGCAGCCCCCAAGGGGGTTTCTGGTCCTCACCCCTCCACTTT. Protein sequence: CASSPQGGFWSSPLHF. This rearrangement joins TRBV11-3 to TRBJ1-6; weak D call: TRBD1 (6 bases). The germline CDR1 and CDR2 sequences are SGHNT and YENEEA. V was cut by 5 bases and J by 10 bases, with 21 bases left in between. CDR3 size: 16 residues.

This clonotype was counted at least ten times. The chain is built from TRBV7-7 and TRBJ2-5, with D possibly being TRBD2 (6 bases). CDR1 and CDR2 from the germline V gene are SSHAT and FNYEAQ (reference sequence). Trimming shortened V by 3 bases and J by 4 bases, and 15 bases separated the two germline ends. CDR3 length equals 15 residues. For the CDR3, the DNA is TGTGCCAGCAGCTTCCCCCTGGGGGGAGGAGAGACCCAGTACTTC. It yields the protein CASSFPLGGGETQYF.

This clonotype has more than one count but fewer than ten. J is TRBJ2-6 and V is TRBV7-9; D is unresolved. This CDR3 is built from 16 residues. In germline, CDR1 is SEHNR, CDR2 FQNEAQ (reference sequence). V was pared by 5 bases and J by 0 bases, with 11 bases between. CDR3 nucleotide sequence: TGTGCCAGCAGCCCCGGTACGGTCTCTGGGGCCAACGTCCTGACTTTC. Amino acid sequence: CASSPGTVSGANVLTF.

A few counts support this clonotype. The germline gene is not matched at one end of the junction; a read error may be the cause. The chain links TRBV2 to TRBJ1-1; a possible D gene is TRBD1 (6 bases). Germline assignment: CDR1 SNHLY and CDR2 FYNNEI. The CDR3 spans 13 residues. The CDR3 region has the DNA TGTGCCAGCAGTACAGGGCCTCGGACTGTAGCTTTCTTT. Amino acid sequence: CASSTGPRTVAFF.

The rearrangement links TRBV20-1 to TRBJ2-3; D is unresolved. Trimming removed 0 bases at V and 6 bases at J, with 19 bases between. The germline gives CDR1 DFQATT, CDR2 SNEGSKA (reference sequence). The CDR3 is 16 residues long. The CDR3 region has the DNA TGCAGTGCTAGAGATTTCGCAGCGTGGGAAGGGGATACGCAGTATTTT. It specifies CSARDFAAWEGDTQYF.

The chain carries TRBV19 and TRBJ2-1; 10 bases map to TRBD1. This CDR3 comprises 15 residues. Unmatched junction bases numbered 7, after V lost 6 bases and J lost 5 bases. The germline V gene has CDR1 LNHDA and CDR2 SQIVND (reference sequence). CDR3 sequence reads: CASSLGQGFNNEQFF. CDR3 DNA sequence: TGTGCCAGTAGCCTGGGACAGGGGTTTAACAATGAGCAGTTCTTC.

This clonotype has only a few counts. The chain is built from TRBV5-4 and TRBJ2-2; D is unresolved. This CDR3 region has 14 residues. V was pared by 0 bases and J by 4 bases, with 7 bases between. Germline lookup yields CDR1 SGHNT and CDR2 YYREEE (reference sequence). The CDR3 sequence: CASSLDRPTGELFF. The DNA for the CDR3 is TGTGCCAGCAGCTTGGACAGACCCACCGGGGAGCTGTTTTTT. The whole variable domain, filled in from reference TRBV5-4 and TRBJ2-2, reads ETGVTQSPTHLIKTRGQQVTLRCSSQSGHNTVSWYQQALGQGPQFIFQYYREEENGRGNFPPRFSGLQFPNYSSELNVNALELDDSALYLCASSLDRPTGELFFGEGSRLTVL.

The rearrangement uses TRBV28 and TRBJ1-4; D is possibly TRBD1 (6 bases). Deletions cut 8 bases from V and 10 bases from J, with 17 bases between. The CDR3 runs 13 residues. The germline V gene has CDR1 MDHEN and CDR2 SYDVKM. CDR3: CASLRDNGGKLFF. The DNA for the CDR3 is TGTGCCAGCCTACGGGACAATGGGGGAAAACTGTTTTTT.

This clonotype has only a few counts. V and J are TRBV18 and TRBJ2-1, with 7 bases that match TRBD1. V lost 1 base and J lost 3; bases outside the gene matches: 6. The CDR3 runs 16 residues. Germline V CDR1 and CDR2: KGHSH, LQKENI. The CDR3 region is CASSPRQGTGYNEQFF. The CDR3 coding sequence is TGTGCCAGCTCACCACGACAGGGAACGGGCTACAATGAGCAGTTCTTC.

The chain couples TRBV30 to TRBJ2-6; D uncertain. CDR1 is GTSNPN and CDR2 is SVGIG in the germline V gene (reference sequence). The CDR3 length is 17 residues. Trimming stripped 0 bases from V and 1 base from J, with 13 bases between. For the CDR3, the DNA is TGTGCCTGGAGTGTTTCGGTGGGAAAGTCTGGGGCCAACGTCCTGACTTTC. Residues: CAWSVSVGKSGANVLTF.

The CDR3 DNA is TGCGCCAGCAGCCAAGACCCGTCGGAGACCCAGTACTTC. Amino acid sequence: CASSQDPSETQYF. V usage is TRBV4-3 and J usage is TRBJ2-5; D unresolved. Trimming pared 0 bases from V and 5 bases from J, leaving 7 bases between. The CDR3 consists of 13 residues. The germline V gene has CDR1 LGHNA and CDR2 YSLEER.

V gene TRBV24-1 combines with J gene TRBJ2-1, with 8 bases fitting TRBD2. The V and J ends lost 3 bases and 12 bases, in that order; junction bases with no gene match: 15. There are 16 residues in the CDR3. Germline V gene lookup returns CDR1 KGHDR and CDR2 SFDVKD. CDR3 residues: CATSDQRASGPKPQFF. In DNA form, the CDR3 reads TGTGCCACCAGTGATCAGCGGGCTAGCGGGCCGAAACCGCAGTTCTTC.

Comment on this clonotype: Mismatch with germline at one junction end may stem from a read error. The J gene is TRBJ1-1, the V gene TRBV6-5; D call uncertain. In germline, CDR1 is MNHEY, CDR2 SVGAGI. The CDR3 is 14 amino acids. The DNA of the CDR3 is TGTGCCAGAAGTTACTCTTTCGGGAGCACTGAAGCTTTCTTT. Translating it yields CARSYSFGSTEAFF.

This clonotype appeared a few times. The chain couples TRBV2 to TRBJ1-6, with 8 bases fitting TRBD1. J was trimmed by 10 bases and V by 6 bases; bases with no gene match: 8. The CDR3 consists of 14 residues. Germline CDR1 and CDR2: SNHLY and FYNNEI. CDR3 sequence: CASRETGAVSPLHF. The CDR3 bases are TGTGCCAGCAGAGAGACAGGGGCCGTGTCACCCCTCCACTTT. The variable domain in full, completed from reference TRBV2 and TRBJ1-6, reads EPEVTQTPSHQVTQMGQEVILRCVPISNHLYFYWYRQILGQKVEFLVSFYNNEISEKSEIFDDQFSVERPDGSNFTLKIRSTKLEDSAMYFCASRETGAVSPLHFGNGTRLTVT.

The gene calls are TRBV19 and TRBJ2-7; 9 nucleotides agree with TRBD2. CDR1 is LNHDA, CDR2 SQIVND, per germline (reference sequence). The CDR3 runs 13 residues. V shed 4 bases, J shed 6 bases, and the junction held 4 bases outside the gene matches. The CDR3 DNA follows: TGTGCCAGTAGTAGCCTAGCGGGAAGCGAGCAGTACTTC. Its protein is CASSSLAGSEQYF.

This clonotype was picked up many times. The gene calls are TRBV19 and TRBJ1-6; TRBD1 matches 11 bases. Per germline, CDR1 LNHDA and CDR2 SQIVND (reference sequence). V trimming: 6 bases; J trimming: 10 bases; junction bases outside the gene matches: 8. The CDR3 is made up of 15 amino acids. DNA for the CDR3: TGTGCCAGTAGGGGATGGACAGGGGGCGCGTCACCCCTCCACTTT. Protein: CASRGWTGGASPLHF. The complete variable domain, with remaining parts taken from reference TRBV19 and TRBJ1-6, reads DGGITQSPKYLFRKEGQNVTLSCEQNLNHDAMYWYRQDPGQGLRLIYYSQIVNDFQKGDIAEGYSVSREKKESFPLTVTSAQKNPTAFYLCASRGWTGGASPLHFGNGTRLTVT.

The chain uses TRBV20-1 and TRBJ2-1; no reliable D call. V lost 5 bases and J 7 bases, leaving 15 bases between the germline ends. The CDR3 is 13 amino acids. Germline-derived CDR1 and CDR2 are DFQATT and SNEGSKA (reference sequence). CDR3 nucleotide sequence: TGCAGTGCTTTGGGTCAAATCGGGAATGAGCAGTTCTTC. The encoded protein is CSALGQIGNEQFF.